The clone carrying this T cell receptor (beta chain) was observed a few times. Germline lookup yields CDR1 SEHNR and CDR2 FQNEAQ (reference sequence). The CDR3 is 15 amino acids. V dropped 5 bases and J dropped 7; count of bases not matched to a gene: 11. This entry comes from a study of graft-versus-host responses after intestinal transplantation. This table comes from immunoSEQ multiplex PCR, and its TCRdb copy is limited to in-frame clones, with some not included. The sample contains under 25,000 clones, about 89% of which appear only once. The sequences come from PBMCs, collected approximately 33 weeks after intestinal transplant. The chain uses TRBV7-9 and TRBJ1-3, with 7 bases matching TRBD1. The sequence derives from a human patient who received an intestinal transplant, so some T cells may come from the graft donor. The CDR3 nucleotides read TGTGCCAGCAGCCTCACGGACAGGAATTGGAACACCATATATTTT. It translates to CASSLTDRNWNTIYF.